This TCR beta chain was sequenced during a study of blood T cell repertoires in COVID-19. Across the whole study: Samples came from the United States, Italy and Spain, spanning acute and convalescent COVID-19.

Sequencing was performed with immunoSEQ multiplex PCR; in TCRdb, only in-frame clones are kept and a portion is missing. Counted here are hundreds of thousands of clones, about 85% occurring once; the ten biggest clones make up around 1.8%. V shed 3 bases and J shed 7 bases, with 13 bases lying between them. Germline V gives CDR1 SGDLS, CDR2 YYNGEE. This CDR3 region has 13 residues. The cohort comprised adults aged 18 to 89 years residing in 20 to 30 US areas. Participants' reported clinical history set cohort assignment. Someone with COVID-19 had been met by exposed participants within 2 weeks before study entry.

Input material: PBMCs or T cells enriched from blood (not recorded which). This TCR came from a woman aged 25 to 39 who had been exposed to COVID-19. The chain is built from TRBV9 and TRBJ1-2, with D unresolved. Here the CDR3 DNA reads TGTGCCAGCAGCGACCCCTCCTCGAGTGGCTACACCTTC. Translation: CASSDPSSSGYTF.